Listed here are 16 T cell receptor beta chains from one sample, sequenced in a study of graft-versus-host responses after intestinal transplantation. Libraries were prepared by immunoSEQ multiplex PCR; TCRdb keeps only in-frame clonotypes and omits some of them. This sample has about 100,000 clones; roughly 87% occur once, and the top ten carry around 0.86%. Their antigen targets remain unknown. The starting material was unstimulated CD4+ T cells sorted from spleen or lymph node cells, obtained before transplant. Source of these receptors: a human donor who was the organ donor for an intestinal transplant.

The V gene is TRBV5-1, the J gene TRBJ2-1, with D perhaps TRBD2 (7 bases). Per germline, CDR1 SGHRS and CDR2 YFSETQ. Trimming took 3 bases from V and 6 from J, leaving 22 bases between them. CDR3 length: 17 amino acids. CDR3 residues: CASSYLGGGPIGNEQFF. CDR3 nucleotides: TGCGCCAGCAGCTACCTAGGGGGGGGGCCTATTGGCAATGAGCAGTTCTTC.

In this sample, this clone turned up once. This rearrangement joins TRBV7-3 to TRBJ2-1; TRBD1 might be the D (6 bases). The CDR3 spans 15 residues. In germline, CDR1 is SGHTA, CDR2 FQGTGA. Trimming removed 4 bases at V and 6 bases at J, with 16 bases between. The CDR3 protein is CASSSQGGWTNEQFF. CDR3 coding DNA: TGTGCCAGCAGCTCACAGGGCGGATGGACCAATGAGCAGTTCTTC.

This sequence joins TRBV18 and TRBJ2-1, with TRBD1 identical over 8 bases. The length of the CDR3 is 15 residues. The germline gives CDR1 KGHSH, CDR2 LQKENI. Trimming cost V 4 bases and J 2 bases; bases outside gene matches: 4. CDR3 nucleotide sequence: TGTGCCAGCTCACAAGCCAGGGGGCCCTACAATGAGCAGTTCTTC. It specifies CASSQARGPYNEQFF.

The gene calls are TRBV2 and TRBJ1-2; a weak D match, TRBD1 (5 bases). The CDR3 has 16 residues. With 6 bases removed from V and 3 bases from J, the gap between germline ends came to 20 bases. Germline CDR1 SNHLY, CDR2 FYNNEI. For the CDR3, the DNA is TGTGCCAGCAGCCTCCGCCCGGCAGGGCCTGACTATGGCTACACCTTC. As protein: CASSLRPAGPDYGYTF.

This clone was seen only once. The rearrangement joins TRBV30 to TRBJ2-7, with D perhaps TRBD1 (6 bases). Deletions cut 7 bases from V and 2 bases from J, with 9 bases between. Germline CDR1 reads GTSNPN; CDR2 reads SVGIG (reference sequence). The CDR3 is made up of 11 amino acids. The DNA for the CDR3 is TGTGCCTTGACAGGAGCCTACGAGCAGTACTTC. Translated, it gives CALTGAYEQYF.

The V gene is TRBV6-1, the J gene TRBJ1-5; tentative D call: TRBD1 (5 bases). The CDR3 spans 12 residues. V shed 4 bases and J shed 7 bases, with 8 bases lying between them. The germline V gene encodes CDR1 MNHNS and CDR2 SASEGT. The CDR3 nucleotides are TGTGCCAGCAGTGTGGGGGGGCAGCCCCAGCATTTT. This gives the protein CASSVGGQPQHF.

CDR3 nucleotides: TGTGCCTGGGGCCCGGGGCCAGAGACCCAGTACTTC. Translation: CAWGPGPETQYF. The chain joins TRBV30 to TRBJ2-5; D is tentatively TRBD1 or TRBD2 (5 bases each). This CDR3 contains 12 residues. The germline V and J ends were trimmed by 5 bases and 4 bases, with 11 bases remaining between them. Germline-derived CDR1 and CDR2 are GTSNPN and SVGIG (reference sequence).

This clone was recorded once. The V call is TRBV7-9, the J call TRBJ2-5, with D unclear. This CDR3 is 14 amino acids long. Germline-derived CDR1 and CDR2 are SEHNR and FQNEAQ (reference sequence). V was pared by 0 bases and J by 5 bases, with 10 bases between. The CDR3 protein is CASSLAPALETQYF. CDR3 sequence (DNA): TGTGCCAGCAGCTTAGCGCCAGCTTTGGAGACCCAGTACTTC.

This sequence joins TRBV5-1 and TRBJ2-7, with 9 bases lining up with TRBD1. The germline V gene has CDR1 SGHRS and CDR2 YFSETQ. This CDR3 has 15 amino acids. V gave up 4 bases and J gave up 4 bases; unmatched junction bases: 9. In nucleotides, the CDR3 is TGCGCCAGCAGCGACGGGACAGGGTATAATTACGAGCAGTACTTC. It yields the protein CASSDGTGYNYEQYF. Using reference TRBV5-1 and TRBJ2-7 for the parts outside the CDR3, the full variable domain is KAGVTQTPRYLIKTRGQQVTLSCSPISGHRSVSWYQQTPGQGLQFLFEYFSETQRNKGNFPGRFSGRQFSNSRSEMNVSTLELGDSALYLCASSDGTGYNYEQYFGPGTRLTVT.

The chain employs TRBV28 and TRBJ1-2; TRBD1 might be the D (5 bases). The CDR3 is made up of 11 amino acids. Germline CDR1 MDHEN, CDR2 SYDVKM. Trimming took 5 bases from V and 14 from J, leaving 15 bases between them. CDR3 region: CASSVRDWETF. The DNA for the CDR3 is TGTGCCAGCAGTGTCCGGGACTGGGAAACCTTC.

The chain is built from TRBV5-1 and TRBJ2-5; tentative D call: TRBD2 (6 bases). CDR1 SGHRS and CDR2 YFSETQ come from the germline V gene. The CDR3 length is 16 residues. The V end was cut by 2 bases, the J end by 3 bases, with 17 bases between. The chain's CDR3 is CASSFSSPGEEETQYF. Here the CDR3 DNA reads TGCGCCAGCAGCTTTTCATCACCGGGGGAAGAAGAGACCCAGTACTTC.

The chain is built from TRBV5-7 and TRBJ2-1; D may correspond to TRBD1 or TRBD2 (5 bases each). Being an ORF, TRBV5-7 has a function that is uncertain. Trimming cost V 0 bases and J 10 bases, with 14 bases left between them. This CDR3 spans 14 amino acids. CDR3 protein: CASSLGLGVWEQFF. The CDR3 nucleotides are TGTGCCAGCAGCTTGGGGCTGGGGGTGTGGGAGCAGTTCTTC.

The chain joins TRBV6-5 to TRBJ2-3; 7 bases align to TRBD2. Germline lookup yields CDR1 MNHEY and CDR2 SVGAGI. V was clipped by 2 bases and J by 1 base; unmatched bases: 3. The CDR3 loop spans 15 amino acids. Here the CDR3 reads CASSYERERTDTQYF. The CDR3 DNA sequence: TGTGCCAGCAGTTACGAGCGGGAACGCACAGATACGCAGTATTTT.

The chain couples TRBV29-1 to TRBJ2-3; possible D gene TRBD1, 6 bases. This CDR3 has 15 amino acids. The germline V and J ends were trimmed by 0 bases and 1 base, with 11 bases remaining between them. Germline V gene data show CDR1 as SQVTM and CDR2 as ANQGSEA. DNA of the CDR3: TGCAGCGTTGAAGAAACAGGGTTTCGCACAGATACGCAGTATTTT. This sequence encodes CSVEETGFRTDTQYF.

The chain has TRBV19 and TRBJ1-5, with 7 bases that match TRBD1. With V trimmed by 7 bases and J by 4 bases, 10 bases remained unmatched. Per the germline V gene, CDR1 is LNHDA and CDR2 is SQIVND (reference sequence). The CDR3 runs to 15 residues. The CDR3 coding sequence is TGTGCCAGTAAGGGCCCGAACAGGGGTAATCAGCCCCAGCATTTT. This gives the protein CASKGPNRGNQPQHF.

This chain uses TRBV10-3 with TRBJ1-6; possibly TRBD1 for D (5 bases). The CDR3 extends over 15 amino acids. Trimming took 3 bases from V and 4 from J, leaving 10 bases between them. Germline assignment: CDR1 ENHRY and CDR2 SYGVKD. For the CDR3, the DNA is TGTGCCATCAGTGAAGGGGAGGCATATAATTCACCCCTCCACTTT. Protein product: CAISEGEAYNSPLHF.